One sample yielded the 7 T cell receptor beta chains listed below, sequenced in a study of T cell repertoires in cytomegalovirus infection. TCRdb reprocessed the reads via MiXCR and lists one record per CDR3 protein. Of 550,000 to 850,000 distinct CDR3 sequences listed, around 30% were seen once; the top ten hold roughly 18%. Their antigens remain unidentified. The sequencing here drew on cultured PBMCs, taken from culture after CMV antigen stimulation. These receptors came from a human donor in good health (CMV status not recorded). Some clones in this sample may be carry-over from other donors' samples.

V gene TRBV20-1 combines with J gene TRBJ2-1; weak D call: TRBD1 (6 bases). This CDR3 region has 16 residues. The germline gives CDR1 DFQATT, CDR2 SNEGSKA (reference sequence). Trimming pared 7 bases from V and 7 bases from J, leaving 26 bases between. DNA of the CDR3: TGCAGTGGCAAAAGGCGCCCCGGGACACCCTGGAATGAGCAGTTCTTC. Encoded protein: CSGKRRPGTPWNEQFF.

This clonotype was seen ten or more times. The chain combines TRBV7-2 with TRBJ2-5; D not resolved. The germline gives CDR1 SGHTA, CDR2 FQGNSA. V was pared by 5 bases and J by 1 base, with 11 bases between. The CDR3 loop spans 14 amino acids. As DNA, the CDR3 is TGTGCCAGCAGCCCTGGAGCATCCCAAGAGACCCAGTACTTC. It translates to CASSPGASQETQYF. Variable domain in full (rest from reference TRBV7-2 and TRBJ2-5): GAGVSQSPSNKVTEKGKDVELRCDPISGHTALYWYRQSLGQGLEFLIYFQGNSAPDKSGLPSDRFSAERTGGSVSTLTIQRTQQEDSAVYLCASSPGASQETQYFGPGTRLLVL.

The rearrangement joins TRBV12-3 or TRBV12-4 to TRBJ2-1; 7 bases agree with TRBD1. V shed 7 bases and J 0 bases; nucleotides not matched to a gene: 6. This CDR3 comprises 15 residues. The chain's CDR3 is CASTPDRSSYNEQFF. CDR3 coding DNA: TGTGCCAGCACCCCGGACAGGAGCTCCTACAATGAGCAGTTCTTC.

The CDR3 loop is CASRSLGGTFYAEAFF. The CDR3 DNA reads TGTGCCAGCAGGTCCCTTGGAGGAACCTTTTATGCTGAAGCTTTCTTT. The rearrangement uses TRBV6-1 and TRBJ1-1, with D unresolved. The CDR3 contains 16 residues. Trimming removed 6 bases from V and 6 bases from J, with 23 bases in between. Germline loops: CDR1 MNHNS, CDR2 SASEGT.

In its sample, this clonotype was seen once. This chain joins TRBV4-2 and TRBJ2-5, with a tentative D call TRBD1 (6 bases). Trimming took 0 bases from V and 9 from J, leaving 14 bases between them. Germline lookup yields CDR1 LGHNA and CDR2 YNFKEQ. CDR3 length equals 14 residues. The chain's CDR3 is CASSQDLGPGAQYF. DNA of the CDR3: TGTGCCAGCAGCCAAGATCTAGGCCCAGGGGCCCAGTACTTC.

The table lists this clonotype with many counts. The rearrangement joins TRBV7-6 to TRBJ2-2; D tentatively fits TRBD1 or TRBD2 (5 bases each). V shed 5 bases and J shed 6 bases, with 13 bases lying between them. Germline assignment: CDR1 SGHVS and CDR2 FNYEAQ. The CDR3 runs to 14 residues. Here the CDR3 reads CASSGGVRAGELFF. The CDR3 nucleotides read TGTGCCAGCAGCGGAGGCGTCAGGGCCGGGGAGCTGTTTTTT.

This clonotype has a handful of counts. The V call is TRBV2, the J call TRBJ2-1, with 7 bases identical to TRBD1. CDR1 is SNHLY and CDR2 is FYNNEI in the germline V gene. CDR3 length: 13 amino acids. V lost 9 bases, J lost 3 bases, and 5 bases stayed unmatched. This CDR3 is CASQRGRYNEQFF. The CDR3 region has the DNA TGTGCCAGTCAGAGGGGGCGCTACAATGAGCAGTTCTTC.